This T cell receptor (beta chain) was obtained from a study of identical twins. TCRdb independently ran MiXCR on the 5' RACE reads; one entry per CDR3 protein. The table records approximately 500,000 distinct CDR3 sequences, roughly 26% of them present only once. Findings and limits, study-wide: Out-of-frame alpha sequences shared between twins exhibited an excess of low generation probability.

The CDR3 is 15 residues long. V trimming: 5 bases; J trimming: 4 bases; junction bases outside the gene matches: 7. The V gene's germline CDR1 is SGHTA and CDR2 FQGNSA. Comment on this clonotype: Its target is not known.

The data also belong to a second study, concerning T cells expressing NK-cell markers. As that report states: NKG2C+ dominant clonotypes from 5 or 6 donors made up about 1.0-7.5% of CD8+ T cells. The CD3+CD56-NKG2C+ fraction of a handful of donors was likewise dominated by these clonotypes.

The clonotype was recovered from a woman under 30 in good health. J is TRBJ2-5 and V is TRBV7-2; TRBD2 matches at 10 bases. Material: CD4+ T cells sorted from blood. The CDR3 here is CASSVSSGRRETQYF. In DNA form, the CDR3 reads TGTGCCAGCAGCGTCTCTAGCGGGAGAAGAGAGACCCAGTACTTC.